The 27 T cell receptor beta chains presented below share a single source sample, sequenced in a study of response to subunit inactivated influenza vaccine. TCRdb reanalysed the RT-PCR reads using MiXCR and keeps one entry per CDR3 protein. The sample has about 520,000 distinct CDR3 sequences; roughly 9.7% are singletons. This sample comprised PBMCs from blood, obtained 35 to 45 days after vaccination. These receptors were taken from a man aged 50-60 years who received an inactivated influenza vaccine.

There are many counts of this clonotype. The chain carries TRBV20-1 and TRBJ2-7; 10 nucleotides agree with TRBD2. The J segment lost 3 bases and the V segment lost 1 base, leaving 6 bases of the junction unmatched. Germline V gives CDR1 DFQATT, CDR2 SNEGSKA (reference sequence). There are 15 residues in the CDR3. The CDR3 sequence is CSARASGSWDYEQYF. The CDR3 DNA is TGCAGTGCTAGAGCTAGCGGGAGCTGGGACTACGAGCAGTACTTC.

In its sample, this clonotype was seen a few times. The genes are TRBV20-1 and TRBJ2-2, with D possibly matching TRBD2 (5 bases). V lost 1 base to trimming and J lost 6 bases, with 9 bases between them. Germline CDR1 DFQATT, CDR2 SNEGSKA (reference sequence). This CDR3 is built from 13 residues. CDR3 protein: CSARGEPPGELFF. The DNA of the CDR3 is TGCAGTGCTAGAGGGGAGCCACCCGGGGAGCTGTTTTTT.

DNA of the CDR3: TGCGCCAGCAGCCGGAGGGTGAACACCGGGGAGCTGTTTTTT. It encodes CASSRRVNTGELFF. The V gene is TRBV4-3, the J gene TRBJ2-2, with a possible D match to TRBD2 (6 bases). V was shortened by 4 bases and J by 1 base, with 7 bases between the two germline ends. Germline V gives CDR1 LGHNA, CDR2 YSLEER. CDR3 length: 14 amino acids.

Ten or more counts support this clonotype. The chain is built from TRBV12-3 or TRBV12-4 and TRBJ2-1; D gene unclear. With 1 base removed from V and 0 bases from J, the gap between germline ends came to 10 bases. The CDR3 has 16 residues. This chain's CDR3 is CASSLESRSSYNEQFF. The CDR3 coding sequence is TGTGCCAGCAGTTTAGAATCCCGAAGCTCCTACAATGAGCAGTTCTTC.

This clonotype was seen ten or more times. V and J are TRBV12-3 or TRBV12-4 and TRBJ1-2; TRBD1 might be the D (6 bases). V was cut by 10 bases and J by 5 bases, with 17 bases left in between. There are 13 residues in the CDR3. The CDR3 DNA follows: TGTGCCATCCACGGCAGGGGACGGTATGGCTACACCTTC. Its translation: CAIHGRGRYGYTF.

The rearrangement joins TRBV7-3 to TRBJ2-5, with TRBD1 matching over 9 bases. CDR3 length equals 15 residues. Trimming cost V 3 bases and J 4 bases; bases outside gene matches: 6. Germline V lookup: CDR1 SGHTA, CDR2 FQGTGA. The CDR3 here is CASSLTGQGTETQYF. CDR3 bases: TGTGCCAGCAGCTTGACGGGACAGGGTACAGAGACCCAGTACTTC.

J is TRBJ2-5 and V is TRBV27, with D hard to call. V was pared by 4 bases and J by 3 bases, with 9 bases between. The CDR3 runs 13 residues. Germline CDR1 is MNHEY and CDR2 is SMNVEV (reference sequence). CDR3 nucleotide sequence: TGTGCCAGCAGTTCCGCCTGGAAAGAGACCCAGTACTTC. Protein product: CASSSAWKETQYF.

The rearrangement links TRBV10-3 to TRBJ2-1; 8 bases match TRBD1. The J segment lost 8 bases and the V segment lost 6 bases, leaving 9 bases of the junction unmatched. The CDR3 sequence is 14 residues long. Per germline, CDR1 ENHRY and CDR2 SYGVKD. The CDR3 DNA follows: TGTGCCATCAGAGACAGGGGAAGTGGCGATGAGCAGTTCTTC. Protein product: CAIRDRGSGDEQFF.

V gene TRBV7-6 combines with J gene TRBJ2-7, with TRBD2 matching over 11 bases. The CDR3 is 14 amino acids. From germline, CDR1 is SGHVS and CDR2 FNYEAQ. J lost 4 bases, V lost 5 bases, and 4 bases had no gene match. This CDR3 reads CASSQLAGEYEQYF. The CDR3 bases are TGTGCCAGCAGCCAACTAGCGGGAGAGTACGAGCAGTACTTC.

This clonotype has more than one count but fewer than ten. The V call is TRBV11-2, the J call TRBJ2-1, with a weak D call TRBD2 (6 bases). The V and J ends lost 0 bases and 12 bases respectively, with 12 bases between them. This CDR3 region has 13 residues. The germline CDR1 and CDR2 sequences are SGHAT and FQNNGV. This chain's CDR3 is CASSLDMRTMQFF. As DNA, the CDR3 is TGTGCCAGCAGCTTAGATATGAGGACTATGCAGTTCTTC.

V is TRBV5-5 and J is TRBJ1-2; D is ambiguous. The V end lost 0 bases, the J end lost 6 bases, and 3 bases lay between the germline ends. Germline CDR1 SGHKS, CDR2 YYEKEE (reference sequence). The CDR3 loop spans 11 amino acids. CDR3 sequence: CASSLVDGYTF. In DNA form, the CDR3 reads TGTGCCAGCAGCTTGGTAGATGGCTACACCTTC.

DNA for the CDR3: TGCAGTGCTAGAGCCCCGCGGGGGGTGGTAGAGACCCAGTACTTC. Its translation is CSARAPRGVVETQYF. The chain combines TRBV20-1 with TRBJ2-5; TRBD2 agrees at 8 bases. V gave up 1 base and J gave up 4 bases; unmatched junction bases: 8. The CDR3 covers 15 residues. CDR1 is DFQATT and CDR2 is SNEGSKA in the germline V gene (reference sequence).

The chain employs TRBV12-3 or TRBV12-4 and TRBJ1-1; D gene unclear. Trimming stripped 7 bases from V and 0 bases from J, with 21 bases between. The CDR3 consists of 17 residues. DNA for the CDR3: TGTGCCAGCATTCCCTCAGCGGGAACCCTTATGAACACTGAAGCTTTCTTT. It codes for CASIPSAGTLMNTEAFF.

This clonotype was seen many times. The rearrangement uses TRBV16 and TRBJ2-1, with TRBD2 matching over 8 bases. Germline CDR1 KGHSY, CDR2 FQNENV. The CDR3 consists of 15 residues. Trimming took 4 bases from V and 3 from J; bases not matched to a gene: 5. The CDR3 spells CASSRGLVGYNEQFF. CDR3 sequence (DNA): TGTGCCAGCAGCCGGGGACTAGTTGGCTACAATGAGCAGTTCTTC.

To note about this clonotype: Mismatch with germline at one junction end may stem from a read error. Written as DNA, the CDR3 is TGTGCCAGCAGCTTAGGGGGCGGTCTCACGGATACGCGGTATTTT. Protein: CASSLGGGLTDTRYF. The V and J genes are TRBV11-1 and TRBJ2-3; TRBD1 is a possible D gene (5 bases). This CDR3 has 15 residues. The germline V gene has CDR1 SGHAT and CDR2 FQDESV (reference sequence).

This clonotype was seen ten or more times. The V call is TRBV7-9, the J call TRBJ2-5; 9 bases match TRBD1. Germline V gives CDR1 SEHNR, CDR2 FQNEAQ (reference sequence). The CDR3 has 16 residues. Unmatched junction bases numbered 12, after V lost 5 bases and J lost 5 bases. The CDR3 region has the DNA TGTGCCAGCAGCAACCGGGACAGGGAATTGATTGAGACCCAGTACTTC. It is translated as CASSNRDRELIETQYF.

This clonotype was counted between two and nine times. CDR3 in amino acids: CASSQAGKQPQHF. CDR3 DNA sequence: TGTGCCAGCAGCCAAGCGGGGAAGCAGCCCCAGCATTTT. The rearrangement uses TRBV3-1 and TRBJ1-5; D remains unclear. The germline V gene has CDR1 LGHDT and CDR2 YNNKEL (reference sequence). V gave up 1 base and J gave up 7 bases, with 8 bases separating them. This CDR3 contains 13 residues.

V usage is TRBV12-3 or TRBV12-4 and J usage is TRBJ1-2, with 8 bases aligning to TRBD1. The length of the CDR3 is 16 residues. V was pared by 2 bases and J by 5 bases, with 10 bases of the junction left unmatched. The CDR3 loop reads CASSLTRDRSAYGYTF. CDR3 DNA: TGTGCCAGCAGTTTAACCCGGGACAGGTCCGCGTATGGCTACACCTTC.

This clonotype came up many times. This chain uses TRBV4-3 with TRBJ2-3, with 7 bases fitting TRBD2. This CDR3 spans 17 amino acids. V was clipped by 1 base and J by 2 bases; unmatched bases: 9. CDR1 and CDR2 from the germline V gene are LGHNA and YSLEER. CDR3 in DNA: TGCGCCAGCAGCCAAGGATTCGGGGCGGGGGTCACAGATACGCAGTATTTT. It translates to CASSQGFGAGVTDTQYF.

V gene TRBV4-2 combines with J gene TRBJ1-1; D ambiguous. Germline V gene lookup returns CDR1 LGHNA and CDR2 YNFKEQ. The CDR3 extends over 14 amino acids. Trimming shortened V by 2 bases and J by 5 bases, and 12 bases separated the two germline ends. The CDR3 loop reads CASSQQERVTEAFF. The CDR3 region has the DNA TGTGCCAGCAGCCAACAGGAGAGGGTAACTGAAGCTTTCTTT.

This clonotype was picked up a small number of times. This sequence joins TRBV7-9 and TRBJ2-1; D is unclear. V lost 2 bases and J lost 0, with 14 bases in between. CDR3 length equals 17 residues. The germline V gene encodes CDR1 SEHNR and CDR2 FQNEAQ (reference sequence). The CDR3 protein is CASSLSYTGSSYNEQFF. CDR3 sequence (DNA): TGTGCCAGCAGCTTATCATATACGGGCAGCTCCTACAATGAGCAGTTCTTC.

There are a few counts of this clonotype. The V and J genes are TRBV7-2 and TRBJ1-2; D is uncertain. This CDR3 has 13 residues. V shed 7 bases and J shed 2 bases, with 11 bases lying between them. Germline CDR1 and CDR2: SGHTA and FQGNSA. CDR3 sequence reads: CASTTQINYGYTF. In nucleotides, the CDR3 is TGTGCCAGCACCACCCAAATAAACTATGGCTACACCTTC.

This clonotype was seen at least ten times. V gene TRBV12-3 or TRBV12-4 combines with J gene TRBJ1-1; D might be TRBD1 (5 bases). Trimming removed 5 bases from V and 6 bases from J, with 7 bases in between. This CDR3 has 11 residues. The CDR3 loop is CASSETAEAFF. The CDR3 DNA reads as TGTGCCAGCAGTGAGACAGCTGAAGCTTTCTTT.

About this clonotype: At one end the junction does not follow the germline gene, possibly because of a read error. V is TRBV7-3 and J is TRBJ2-5; D gene ambiguous. Germline values: CDR1 SGHTA, CDR2 FQGTGA. CDR3 size: 14 residues. The CDR3 reads CVSSLFGRQETQYF. In DNA form, the CDR3 reads TGTGTCAGCAGCTTATTTGGCAGGCAAGAGACCCAGTACTTC.

This chain connects TRBV7-3 to TRBJ1-1, with no clear D. V was pared by 5 bases and J by 4 bases, with 11 bases between. The CDR3 extends over 13 amino acids. CDR1 and CDR2 (germline): SGHTA, FQGTGA. In DNA form, the CDR3 reads TGTGCCAGCAGCGCCCAGCAAGGCACTGAAGCTTTCTTT. This encodes CASSAQQGTEAFF.

This clonotype has more than one count but fewer than ten. The chain joins TRBV28 to TRBJ2-1, with 10 nucleotides matching TRBD2. Germline CDR1 is MDHEN and CDR2 is SYDVKM. The CDR3 covers 18 residues. The V segment lost 5 bases and the J segment 2 bases; nucleotides outside the gene matches: 12. As DNA, the CDR3 is TGTGCCAGCAGTCTCGCTACGGCTAGCGGGAGAACCTACAATGAGCAGTTCTTC. It yields the protein CASSLATASGRTYNEQFF. Using reference TRBV28 and TRBJ2-1 for the parts outside the CDR3, the full variable domain is DVKVTQSSRYLVKRTGEKVFLECVQDMDHENMFWYRQDPGLGLRLIYFSYDVKMKEKGDIPEGYSVSREKKERFSLILESASTNQTSMYLCASSLATASGRTYNEQFFGPGTRLTVL.

This clonotype turned up a few times. Relative to the germline gene, one junction end is altered; a read error may explain this. The J gene is TRBJ2-5, the V gene TRBV5-1, with TRBD2 matching over 11 bases. The CDR3 spans 15 residues. CDR1 and CDR2 (germline): SGHRS, YFSETQ. DNA of the CDR3: TGCGCCAGCAGCTTGACCCCGGGACTAGCGGAGGTGGGACGCTTC. Translation: CASSLTPGLAEVGRF.